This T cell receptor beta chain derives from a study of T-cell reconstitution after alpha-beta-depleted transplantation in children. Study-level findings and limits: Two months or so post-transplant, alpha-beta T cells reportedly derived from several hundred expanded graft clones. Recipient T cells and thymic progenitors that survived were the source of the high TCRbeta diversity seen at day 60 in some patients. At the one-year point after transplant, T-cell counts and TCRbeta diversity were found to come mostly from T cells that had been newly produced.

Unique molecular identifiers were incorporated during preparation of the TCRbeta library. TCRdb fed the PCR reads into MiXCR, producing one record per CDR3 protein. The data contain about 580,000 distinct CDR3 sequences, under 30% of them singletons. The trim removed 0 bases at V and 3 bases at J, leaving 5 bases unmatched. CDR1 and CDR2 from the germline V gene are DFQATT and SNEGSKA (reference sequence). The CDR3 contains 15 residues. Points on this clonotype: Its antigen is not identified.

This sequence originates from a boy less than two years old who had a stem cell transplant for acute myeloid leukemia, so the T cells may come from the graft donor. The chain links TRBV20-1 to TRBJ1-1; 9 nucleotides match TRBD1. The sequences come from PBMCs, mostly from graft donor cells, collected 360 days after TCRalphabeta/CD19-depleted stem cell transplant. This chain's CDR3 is CSARDWTGDDTEAFF. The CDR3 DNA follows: TGCAGTGCTAGAGATTGGACAGGGGATGACACTGAAGCTTTCTTT.